This T cell receptor (beta chain) was obtained from a study of blood T cell repertoires in COVID-19. Overall study: The study drew acute and convalescent COVID-19 samples from the United States, Italy and Spain. In each case, the material was cDNA or gDNA derived from T cells, B-cell-depleted T cells, or PBMCs.

In the original analysis: By means of reference gene primer amplification, nucleated cell counts were estimated. Libraries were prepared by immunoSEQ multiplex PCR; TCRdb keeps only in-frame clonotypes and omits some of them. For V, J and clone size, that table is used; D and trimming come from the DNA. The table lists 200,000 to 250,000 clones, around 80% of them singletons. The CDR3 is 15 amino acids. V lost 4 bases to trimming and J lost 5 bases; unmatched junction nucleotides: 6. From germline, CDR1 is SGHTA and CDR2 FQGNSA. Material for sequencing was peripheral blood. This clonotype was sampled from a human donor in a cohort sampled during active COVID-19. This chain uses TRBV7-2 with TRBJ2-3; 10 nucleotides agree with TRBD2. The CDR3 sequence is CASSSGLAPLDTQYF. CDR3 DNA sequence: TGTGCCAGCAGCTCGGGACTAGCGCCTTTAGATACGCAGTATTTT.